This section outlines one TCR beta chain sequence together with its context. Its antigen is still unknown. The record originates from a study of immune evolution from preneoplasia to lung adenocarcinoma. Notes on the study in general: Clonality was highest in normal lung, lower in later-stage lesions apparently.

Germline-derived CDR1 and CDR2 are MNHNS and SASEGT. CDR3 length: 15 amino acids. V was pared by 7 bases and J by 7 bases, with 10 bases of the junction left unmatched. Patient tissue came from resections in Japan or China, 2014–2017. Each case's diagnosis was confirmed by two pathologists on H&E. Premalignant or tumor cells were enriched by macro-dissection after pathologic assessment. The protocol was immunoSEQ multiplex PCR, while the TCRdb copy is restricted to in-frame clones and leaves out a portion. The sample has 1,700 or so clones, approximately 73% seen once. The J gene is TRBJ1-5, the V gene TRBV6-1; 10 positions match TRBD1. The sequence was obtained from a person between 60 and 80 years old with lung adenocarcinoma. Sample: FFPE minimally invasive lung adenocarcinoma tissue. The CDR3 protein is CASTTGQGDGQPQHF. CDR3 nucleotides: TGTGCCAGCACCACAGGACAGGGGGACGGGCAGCCCCAGCATTTT.